This entry concerns a single T cell receptor (beta chain). This specimen comes from a study of T cells in Graves' hyperthyroidism and ophthalmopathy. Whole-study context: Upon initial diagnosis and before any treatment, peripheral blood was collected.

Fresh peripheral blood, about 10 ml of it, supplied the PBMCs. The CDR3 loop spans 13 amino acids. CDR1 is DFQATT, CDR2 SNEGSKA, per germline (reference sequence). V lost 1 base and J lost 7, with 13 bases in between. RNA transcripts were the template for amplifying TCR beta CDR3 regions. Initially, a first-round RT-PCR of the TCR CDR3 employed the HTBI primer set. TCRdb processed the multiplex PCR reads anew with MiXCR; each CDR3 protein has one entry. This sample yields some 600,000 distinct CDR3 sequences, of which roughly 13% are seen a single time; almost 6% belongs to the top ten. The TCR was taken from a woman under 40 with Graves' hyperthyroidism that later progressed to Graves' ophthalmopathy. J is TRBJ1-1 and V is TRBV20-1; no definite D call. Sample: blood. The CDR3 sequence: CSARAGGQLEAFF. In DNA, the CDR3 is TGCAGTGCTAGAGCAGGTGGGCAGCTTGAAGCTTTCTTT.